Below, one T cell receptor beta chain is given with its context. The data are from a study of blood T cell repertoires in COVID-19. The V gene's germline CDR1 is SNHLY and CDR2 FYNNEI. CDR3 length: 12 residues. With 5 bases removed from V and 7 bases from J, the gap between germline ends came to 9 bases. Measured with immunoSEQ multiplex PCR; TCRdb has only the in-frame clones, and not every one. Found here are roughly 370,000 clones, around nine tenths of them singletons; the top ten hold 10%. Sequencing was done on a sample of PBMCs or T cells enriched from blood (not recorded which). This TCR was sampled from a woman in her forties or fifties who had recovered from COVID-19. J is TRBJ1-5 and V is TRBV2; D is perhaps TRBD1 (5 bases). CDR3 coding DNA: TGTGCCAGCAGTCAGGGTACGCAGCCCCAGCATTTT. It is translated as CASSQGTQPQHF.